The 24 T cell receptor beta chains below come from one sample, sequenced in a study of blood T cell repertoires in COVID-19. Sequenced by immunoSEQ multiplex PCR; TCRdb stores in-frame clones only, minus some. The table includes about 150,000 clones, about four fifths detected once. Input material: peripheral blood. The receptor set was obtained from a woman aged 80 or over with acute or convalescent COVID-19.

The gene calls are TRBV27 and TRBJ1-5; D is unresolved. Germline V gene lookup returns CDR1 MNHEY and CDR2 SMNVEV (reference sequence). The CDR3 runs to 16 residues. With 5 bases removed from V and 2 bases from J, the gap between germline ends came to 16 bases. CDR3 nucleotides: TGTGCCAGCAGTCCACTCCTTGGGCAAGGCAATCAGCCCCAGCATTTT. It translates to CASSPLLGQGNQPQHF.

This chain connects TRBV18 to TRBJ1-2, with TRBD1 identical over 7 bases. The V segment lost 4 bases and the J segment 6 bases; nucleotides outside the gene matches: 5. CDR3 length equals 13 residues. Germline V CDR1 and CDR2: KGHSH, LQKENI. The CDR3 bases are TGTGCCAGCTCACAAGGACAGGTGGATGGCTACACCTTC. Its protein product is CASSQGQVDGYTF.

The V and J genes are TRBV6-1 and TRBJ1-1, with D unclear. This CDR3 is 12 amino acids long. Trimming left V 0 bases short and J 8 bases short, with 7 bases between. CDR1 and CDR2 (germline): MNHNS, SASEGT. CDR3 DNA: TGTGCCAGCAGTGAAGCCGCAGGAGAAGCTTTCTTT. Its protein is CASSEAAGEAFF.

The gene calls are TRBV7-2 and TRBJ2-3; 12 nucleotides align to TRBD2. This CDR3 is 17 amino acids long. Trimming at V came to 5 bases and at J to 3 bases, leaving 9 bases not matched to a gene. Germline CDR1 reads SGHTA; CDR2 reads FQGNSA. The DNA for the CDR3 is TGTGCCAGCAGCGTAGGACTAGCGGGGACGGGTACAGATACGCAGTATTTT. This gives the protein CASSVGLAGTGTDTQYF.

V and J are TRBV2 and TRBJ1-2; no definite D call. Germline assignment: CDR1 SNHLY and CDR2 FYNNEI. This CDR3 has 15 residues. With 1 base removed from V and 2 bases from J, the gap between germline ends came to 11 bases. The CDR3 nucleotides are TGTGCCAGCAGTGAAGGCCCGGGGTTGAACTATGGCTACACCTTC. Translating it yields CASSEGPGLNYGYTF.

This chain connects TRBV29-1 to TRBJ2-7; possibly TRBD1 for D (6 bases). Germline CDR1 SQVTM, CDR2 ANQGSEA. V lost 8 bases to trimming and J lost 1 base, with 12 bases between them. This CDR3 is 12 amino acids long. The CDR3 bases are TGCAGCATTCAACAGGGTTCCTACGAGCAGTACTTC. Its translation is CSIQQGSYEQYF.

The V call is TRBV7-9, the J call TRBJ1-4; TRBD1 matches at 7 bases. This CDR3 spans 17 amino acids. The V segment lost 5 bases and the J segment 3 bases; nucleotides outside the gene matches: 12. Germline values: CDR1 SEHNR, CDR2 FQNEAQ (reference sequence). CDR3 loop: CASSATGAVRANEKLFF. CDR3 sequence (DNA): TGTGCCAGCAGCGCTACAGGGGCTGTTAGAGCTAATGAAAAACTGTTTTTT.

The chain combines TRBV5-1 with TRBJ1-2; 9 nucleotides align to TRBD1. The V gene's germline CDR1 is SGHRS and CDR2 YFSETQ. The V gene end was trimmed by 4 bases and the J gene end by 4 bases; junction bases not matched to a gene: 8. The CDR3 runs 15 residues. The CDR3 is CASSIGTGWIYGYTF. The CDR3 nucleotides read TGCGCCAGCAGCATAGGGACAGGGTGGATCTATGGCTACACCTTC.

The genes are TRBV1 and TRBJ2-3; the D call in the table, TRBD1, was not verified against the DNA. TRBV1 is reported as a pseudogene. The CDR3 has 17 residues. As DNA, the CDR3 is TGCACCAGCAGCCTAGGCAGGGGGCCCAAAGCCACAGATACGCAGTATTTT. It is translated as CTSSLGRGPKATDTQYF.

The V gene is TRBV7-9, the J gene TRBJ1-1; 8 bases map to TRBD1. Germline values: CDR1 SEHNR, CDR2 FQNEAQ (reference sequence). The CDR3 length is 16 residues. With V trimmed by 5 bases and J by 7 bases, 15 bases remained unmatched. This chain's CDR3 is CASSPRTGYFSGEAFF. For the CDR3, the DNA is TGTGCCAGCAGCCCACGGACAGGGTACTTTTCTGGTGAAGCTTTCTTT.

J is TRBJ1-3 and V is TRBV9; D is possibly TRBD1 (6 bases). Germline V lookup: CDR1 SGDLS, CDR2 YYNGEE. This CDR3 has 16 residues. V was trimmed by 2 bases and J by 1 base, leaving 13 bases between them. Here the CDR3 reads CASSVSPTGSGNTIYF. The DNA for the CDR3 is TGTGCCAGCAGCGTCTCTCCCACAGGGTCTGGAAACACCATATATTTT.

This rearrangement joins TRBV5-1 to TRBJ1-1, with D possibly matching TRBD1 (5 bases). CDR1 SGHRS and CDR2 YFSETQ come from the germline V gene. The V gene lost 4 bases and the J gene lost 1 base, with 14 bases spanning the gap. The CDR3 consists of 15 residues. CDR3 protein: CASSPPYGGNTEAFF. The DNA of the CDR3 is TGCGCCAGCAGCCCGCCTTACGGGGGGAACACTGAAGCTTTCTTT. Filled out from reference TRBV5-1 and TRBJ1-1, the complete variable domain reads KAGVTQTPRYLIKTRGQQVTLSCSPISGHRSVSWYQQTPGQGLQFLFEYFSETQRNKGNFPGRFSGRQFSNSRSEMNVSTLELGDSALYLCASSPPYGGNTEAFFGQGTRLTVV.

The genes are TRBV5-1 and TRBJ1-2, with 10 bases that match TRBD1. The CDR3 runs 15 residues. Germline V gene lookup returns CDR1 SGHRS and CDR2 YFSETQ. Trimming took 4 bases from V and 8 from J; bases not matched to a gene: 11. The CDR3 protein is CASSAGQGTPEGYTF. The DNA of the CDR3 is TGCGCCAGCAGCGCGGGACAGGGGACTCCTGAGGGCTACACCTTC.

This clone was found once. This sequence joins TRBV5-1 and TRBJ1-1; 7 nucleotides agree with TRBD1. CDR1 and CDR2 (germline): SGHRS, YFSETQ. With V trimmed by 4 bases and J by 0 bases, 6 bases remained unmatched. There are 15 residues in the CDR3. The CDR3 sequence: CASSLGQPLNTEAFF. As DNA, the CDR3 is TGCGCCAGCAGCCTGGGACAGCCTTTGAACACTGAAGCTTTCTTT.

To note about this clone: The sample carries other DNA sequences with the same CDR3. The chain is built from TRBV15 and TRBJ1-4; 9 positions match TRBD1. The junction had 4 bases not matched to a gene; V was cut back by 1 base and J by 7 bases. The CDR3 has 15 residues. Germline CDR1 LNHNV, CDR2 YYDKDF (reference sequence). This CDR3 is CATSRGGQGSEKLFF. CDR3 DNA: TGTGCCACCAGCAGAGGAGGACAGGGGAGTGAAAAACTGTTTTTT.

This sequence joins TRBV5-1 and TRBJ1-1, with D maybe TRBD1 (6 bases). V was pared by 4 bases and J by 11 bases, with 18 bases between. The germline gives CDR1 SGHRS, CDR2 YFSETQ. The CDR3 has 13 residues. CDR3 DNA: TGCGCCAGCAGCGGTGACAGGATTATGGCGGCTTTCTTT. It translates to CASSGDRIMAAFF.

CDR3 nucleotides: TGTGCCAGCTCTCTCGGGACTACCTCGGGTGGTACGCAGTATTTT. Protein sequence: CASSLGTTSGGTQYF. This chain joins TRBV18 and TRBJ2-3; 7 bases fit TRBD2. There are 15 residues in the CDR3. V gave up 6 bases and J gave up 8 bases; unmatched junction bases: 14. Per the germline V gene, CDR1 is KGHSH and CDR2 is LQKENI.

This clone was seen just once. This chain uses TRBV12-3 or TRBV12-4 with TRBJ1-6; D remains unclear. V shed 4 bases and J shed 7 bases, with 5 bases lying between them. The length of the CDR3 is 12 residues. CDR3 DNA: TGTGCCAGCAGTTCTCGGAATTCACCCCTCCACTTT. Protein sequence: CASSSRNSPLHF.

The V gene is TRBV6-2 or TRBV6-3, the J gene TRBJ2-2; a weak D match, TRBD1 (5 bases). Germline V gene data show CDR1 as MNHEY and CDR2 as SVGEGT. V was clipped by 0 bases and J by 4 bases, with 6 bases between them. The CDR3 spans 14 residues. The CDR3 here is CASSYSRVTGELFF. Here the CDR3 DNA reads TGTGCCAGCAGTTACTCCAGGGTCACCGGGGAGCTGTTTTTT.

The DNA of the CDR3 is TGTGCCAGCTCACGGGACAGTTGGGACCCCGAGCAGTACTTC. It translates to CASSRDSWDPEQYF. The V call is TRBV18, the J call TRBJ2-7; 7 positions match TRBD1. Germline V CDR1 and CDR2: KGHSH, LQKENI. This CDR3 comprises 14 residues. Losses at the gene ends were 4 bases for V and 6 bases for J; bases not matched to a gene: 9.

The chain employs TRBV5-4 and TRBJ2-7; the match to TRBD2 covers 9 bases. V shed 0 bases, J shed 3 bases, and the junction held 4 bases outside the gene matches. CDR3 length equals 15 residues. CDR1 and CDR2 from the germline V gene are SGHNT and YYREEE (reference sequence). Written as DNA, the CDR3 is TGTGCCAGCAGCTTGGAGCTAGCGGGACACTACGAGCAGTACTTC. Translating it yields CASSLELAGHYEQYF.

V and J are TRBV11-2 and TRBJ1-4; D remains ambiguous. This CDR3 has 12 residues. The V end lost 1 base, the J end lost 8 bases, and 5 bases lay between the germline ends. The V gene's germline CDR1 is SGHAT and CDR2 FQNNGV. CDR3 residues: CASSLGGEKLFF. CDR3 bases: TGTGCCAGCAGCTTAGGAGGGGAAAAACTGTTTTTT.

The chain couples TRBV10-2 to TRBJ1-3; maybe TRBD1 (5 bases). The CDR3 has 15 amino acids. V was trimmed by 2 bases and J by 4 bases, leaving 12 bases between them. The V gene's germline CDR1 is WSHSY and CDR2 SAAADI. CDR3 in amino acids: CASSEQGSSGNTIYF. Here the CDR3 DNA reads TGCGCCAGCAGTGAGCAGGGTTCGTCCGGAAACACCATATATTTT.

This sequence joins TRBV5-1 and TRBJ2-1; 10 bases agree with TRBD2. The V segment lost 4 bases and the J segment 8 bases; nucleotides outside the gene matches: 9. Germline CDR1 and CDR2: SGHRS and YFSETQ. There are 15 residues in the CDR3. CDR3 sequence: CASSQTLAGGYEQFF. Here the CDR3 DNA reads TGCGCCAGCAGCCAGACCTTAGCGGGGGGTTATGAGCAGTTCTTC.